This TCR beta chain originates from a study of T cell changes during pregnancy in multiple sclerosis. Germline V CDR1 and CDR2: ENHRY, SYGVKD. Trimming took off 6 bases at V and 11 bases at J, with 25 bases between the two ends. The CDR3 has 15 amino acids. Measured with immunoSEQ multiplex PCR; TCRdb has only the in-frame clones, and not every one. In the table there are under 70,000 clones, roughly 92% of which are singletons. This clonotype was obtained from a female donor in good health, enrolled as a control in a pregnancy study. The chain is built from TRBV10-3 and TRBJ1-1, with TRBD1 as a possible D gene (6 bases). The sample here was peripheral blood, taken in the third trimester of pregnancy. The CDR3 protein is CAIRAFSGAQFGAFF. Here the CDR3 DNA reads TGTGCCATCAGGGCCTTCTCAGGGGCACAATTCGGTGCTTTCTTT.